These 16 T cell receptor beta chains were sequenced from one sample in a study of blood T cell repertoires in COVID-19. The data were produced by immunoSEQ multiplex PCR, yet TCRdb's version contains in-frame clones alone and is incomplete. Here the sample spans approximately 37,000 clones, 88% being singletons. The sample consisted of peripheral blood. These receptors were taken from a human donor in a cohort sampled during active COVID-19.

The rearrangement uses TRBV7-8 and TRBJ2-7, with a weak D call TRBD1 (6 bases). The germline gives CDR1 SGHVS, CDR2 FQNEAQ. The CDR3 is made up of 16 amino acids. Trimming shortened V by 5 bases and J by 3 bases, and 20 bases separated the two germline ends. The CDR3 spells CASSPSTDSVSYEQYF. DNA of the CDR3: TGTGCCAGCAGCCCCTCCACGGACAGCGTTAGCTACGAGCAGTACTTC.

This chain connects TRBV6-2 or TRBV6-3 to TRBJ2-7, with D unresolved. The V gene lost 5 bases and the J gene lost 1 base, with 9 bases spanning the gap. This CDR3 has 13 residues. Germline loops: CDR1 MNHEY, CDR2 SVGEGT. The CDR3 nucleotides read TGTGCCAGCAGTACGCAACTTTCCTACGAGCAGTACTTC. The encoded protein is CASSTQLSYEQYF.

This clone has only one observation. The rearrangement uses TRBV30 and TRBJ1-2; D gene ambiguous. CDR3 length: 12 amino acids. Trimming left V 2 bases short and J 3 bases short, with 7 bases between. Germline lookup yields CDR1 GTSNPN and CDR2 SVGIG (reference sequence). This chain's CDR3 is CAWSRGDYGYTF. CDR3 nucleotides: TGTGCCTGGAGTCGAGGCGACTATGGCTACACCTTC.

This chain uses TRBV2 with TRBJ1-2; 9 bases align to TRBD1. Unmatched junction bases numbered 12, after V lost 8 bases and J lost 8 bases. This CDR3 is built from 14 residues. Germline V gene data show CDR1 as SNHLY and CDR2 as FYNNEI. This chain's CDR3 is CASGDRDQILGYTF. CDR3 in DNA: TGTGCCAGCGGGGACAGGGACCAAATTCTAGGCTACACCTTC.

The chain couples TRBV19 to TRBJ1-1; TRBD1 is a possible D gene (5 bases). There are 15 residues in the CDR3. Germline V gene data show CDR1 as LNHDA and CDR2 as SQIVND (reference sequence). The V end lost 5 bases, the J end lost 2 bases, and 15 bases lay between the germline ends. Here the CDR3 DNA reads TGTGCCAGTAGTCCTGGGGCTACAGATAACACTGAAGCTTTCTTT. Translated, it gives CASSPGATDNTEAFF.

This chain links TRBV4-2 with TRBJ2-5; TRBD2 matches 12 bases. This CDR3 contains 19 residues. Germline V gives CDR1 LGHNA, CDR2 YNFKEQ. J gave up 2 bases and V 1 base, and 11 bases lay outside the gene matches. The CDR3 protein is CASSQGVGTSGRFQETQYF. In DNA form, the CDR3 reads TGTGCCAGCAGCCAAGGGGTAGGGACTAGCGGGCGTTTTCAAGAGACCCAGTACTTC.

V and J are TRBV3-1 (or the pseudogene TRBV3-2) and TRBJ1-2; possible D gene TRBD1, 6 bases. V shed 2 bases and J shed 5 bases, with 15 bases lying between them. Germline V CDR1 and CDR2: LGHDT, YNNKEL (reference sequence). The CDR3 sequence is 15 residues long. CDR3 DNA: TGTGCCAGCAGCCAACAAACAGGGCCCTCGTATGGCTACACCTTC. Its protein is CASSQQTGPSYGYTF.

The chain links TRBV18 to TRBJ1-3, with 7 bases matching TRBD1. The CDR3 is 17 residues long. Per germline, CDR1 KGHSH and CDR2 LQKENI. V was clipped by 3 bases and J by 0 bases; unmatched bases: 8. The CDR3 here is CASSPRGQGSSGNTIYF. Written as DNA, the CDR3 is TGTGCCAGCTCACCGAGGGGGCAGGGGTCCTCTGGAAACACCATATATTTT.

V and J are TRBV10-3 and TRBJ2-7; D is perhaps TRBD1 (6 bases). The CDR3 runs 13 residues. Germline CDR1 ENHRY, CDR2 SYGVKD. Deletions cut 4 bases from V and 5 bases from J, with 12 bases between. The CDR3 sequence: CAISGGLADEQYF. The CDR3 DNA reads TGTGCCATCAGTGGGGGGCTCGCCGACGAGCAGTACTTC.

The rearrangement links TRBV6-5 to TRBJ2-7; TRBD1 agrees at 10 bases. V gave up 6 bases and J gave up 4 bases; unmatched junction bases: 6. CDR1 MNHEY and CDR2 SVGAGI come from the germline V gene. The CDR3 totals 14 residues. CDR3 amino acids: CASRKTGGKYEQYF. CDR3 nucleotides: TGTGCCAGCAGAAAGACAGGGGGCAAATACGAGCAGTACTTC.

This sequence joins TRBV3-1 (or the pseudogene TRBV3-2) and TRBJ2-1; 9 positions agree with TRBD2. The CDR3 totals 15 residues. Unmatched junction bases numbered 9, after V lost 0 bases and J lost 12 bases. The V gene's germline CDR1 is LGHDT and CDR2 YNNKEL (reference sequence). CDR3 in amino acids: CASSQDGTSYLRQFF. The CDR3 DNA reads as TGTGCCAGCAGCCAAGATGGGACTAGCTACCTTCGGCAGTTCTTC.

The sample holds a few counts of this clone. This chain connects TRBV4-1 to TRBJ2-7, with TRBD1 matching over 7 bases. Trimming cost V 6 bases and J 0 bases; bases outside gene matches: 8. Germline loops: CDR1 MGHRA, CDR2 YSYEKL. The CDR3 covers 15 residues. The CDR3, as DNA: TGCGCCAGCAGTTACTACGACAGGGCCTCCTACGAGCAGTACTTC. It translates to CASSYYDRASYEQYF.

V and J are TRBV11-2 and TRBJ2-7; no firm D call. The germline V and J ends were trimmed by 8 bases and 3 bases, with 14 bases remaining between them. The CDR3 is 13 amino acids. The V gene's germline CDR1 is SGHAT and CDR2 FQNNGV. The CDR3 sequence: CASGRARGYEQYF. In DNA, the CDR3 is TGTGCCAGCGGCCGAGCACGAGGCTACGAGCAGTACTTC. Supplemented by reference TRBV11-2 and TRBJ2-7, the full variable domain reads EAGVAQSPRYKIIEKRQSVAFWCNPISGHATLYWYQQILGQGPKLLIQFQNNGVVDDSQLPKDRFSAERLKGVDSTLKIQPAKLEDSAVYLCASGRARGYEQYFGPGTRLTVT.

The rearrangement uses TRBV5-1 and TRBJ2-3, with TRBD1 identical over 7 bases. CDR1 and CDR2 (germline): SGHRS, YFSETQ. Trimming cost V 4 bases and J 0 bases; bases outside gene matches: 2. CDR3 size: 14 residues. The chain's CDR3 is CASSPGQSTDTQYF. The CDR3 DNA follows: TGCGCCAGCAGCCCGGGACAGAGCACAGATACGCAGTATTTT.

The CDR3 DNA sequence: TGTGCCAGCAGTGAACGAGCCCTAGGAGGTTACAATGAGCAGTTCTTC. Translating it yields CASSERALGGYNEQFF. The chain joins TRBV2 to TRBJ2-1; D may be TRBD2 (5 bases). The CDR3 sequence is 16 residues long. V was shortened by 2 bases and J by 4 bases, with 15 bases between the two germline ends. CDR1 is SNHLY, CDR2 FYNNEI, per germline.

The genes are TRBV9 and TRBJ2-3; 9 positions match TRBD2. This CDR3 has 18 amino acids. CDR1 is SGDLS, CDR2 YYNGEE, per germline. After removal of 0 bases from V and 5 bases from J, the junction contained 13 bases not matched to a gene. Written as DNA, the CDR3 is TGTGCCAGCAGCGTAGTCCCTTCAGGGGCGGGAGGGGGAGATACGCAGTATTTT. Encoded protein: CASSVVPSGAGGGDTQYF.